The rows below give T cell receptor beta chains drawn from one sample of a study of blood T cells in healthy people across ages. Via MiXCR, TCRdb re-called the 5' RACE reads, giving one row per CDR3 protein. The sample records approximately 850,000 distinct CDR3 sequences, roughly 64% being singletons. The sequencing input was blood. The receptors shown here come from a man between 25 and 39 years old in good health. Each CDR3 is given with its conserved first and last residue. D genes are given only for firm matches. Only part of the rows carry a size: once, few, many, or a class if the clone is expanded.

clone size	CDR3 length	J gene	V gene	D gene	CDR3 protein	CDR3 DNA
NA	15	TRBJ2-7	TRBV12-3/TRBV12-4	NA	CASSPQGIGLSEQYF	TGTGCCAGCAGCCCCCAGGGGATAGGCCTCTCCGAGCAGTACTTC
few	13	TRBJ2-5	TRBV7-9	TRBD1	CASISDRDETQYF	TGTGCCAGCATCTCGGACAGGGACGAGACCCAGTACTTC
NA	13	TRBJ2-1	TRBV29-1	NA	CSVTGRTYNEQFF	TGCAGCGTTACCGGGAGAACCTACAATGAGCAGTTCTTC
once	13	TRBJ2-7	TRBV29-1	TRBD2	CSVVGTTVFEQYF	TGCAGCGTCGTAGGGACTACAGTTTTCGAGCAGTACTTC
few	15	TRBJ2-5	TRBV5-6	NA	CASSSGTQAWETQYF	TGTGCCAGCAGCTCCGGGACCCAAGCCTGGGAGACCCAGTACTTC
NA	17	TRBJ2-7	TRBV4-1	NA	CASSQEILGSSVYEQYF	TGCGCCAGCAGCCAAGAGATATTGGGGTCAAGCGTCTACGAGCAGTACTTC
NA	12	TRBJ2-7	TRBV20-1	NA	CSAVVSSYEQYF	TGCAGTGCAGTGGTGAGCTCCTACGAGCAGTACTTC
NA	15	TRBJ2-7	TRBV15	NA	CATSRDLSYSYEQYF	TGTGCCACCAGCAGAGATCTAAGTTACTCCTACGAGCAGTACTTC
NA	15	TRBJ1-2	TRBV7-2	NA	CASSSGPTGSRGYTF	TGTGCCAGCAGCTCCGGCCCCACAGGGTCTCGGGGCTACACCTTC
NA	14	TRBJ2-7	TRBV7-2	TRBD1	CASLAGTGSYEQYF	TGTGCCAGCCTCGCCGGGACAGGGTCCTACGAGCAGTACTTC
NA	14	TRBJ1-5	TRBV12-3/TRBV12-4	TRBD1	CASSLDRAGQPQHF	TGTGCCAGCAGCTTAGACAGGGCGGGGCAGCCCCAGCATTTT
NA	15	TRBJ1-1	TRBV7-2	TRBD1	CASSQKTGIVAEAFF	TGTGCCAGCAGCCAGAAGACAGGGATAGTGGCTGAAGCTTTCTTT
NA	17	TRBJ2-1	TRBV28	TRBD2	CASSHLHREGSYNEQFF	TGTGCCAGCAGTCACCTGCACCGGGAGGGCTCCTACAATGAGCAGTTCTTC
NA	14	TRBJ1-2	TRBV7-9	NA	CASSLTSGWDGYTF	TGTGCCAGCAGCTTAACCTCCGGGTGGGATGGCTACACCTTC
NA	17	TRBJ1-2	TRBV6-5	TRBD1	CASSYNEGASFPYGYTF	TGTGCCAGCAGTTACAACGAGGGGGCCAGCTTTCCCTATGGCTACACCTTC
NA	13	TRBJ1-1	TRBV20-1	NA	CSITGAGNTEAFF	TGCAGTATCACCGGGGCGGGAAACACTGAAGCTTTCTTT
once	13	TRBJ1-2	TRBV11-1	NA	CASSYSGEYGYTF	TGTGCCAGCAGCTACAGCGGGGAGTACGGCTACACCTTC
NA	18	TRBJ2-1	TRBV7-6	NA	CASSLDRGGLGVRNEQFF	TGTGCCAGCAGCTTAGACCGTGGCGGGTTAGGAGTACGCAATGAGCAGTTCTTC
many	11	TRBJ1-2	TRBV20-1	NA	CSVGGDYGYTF	TGCAGCGTTGGGGGGGACTATGGCTACACCTTC
few	14	TRBJ2-3	TRBV2	NA	CASSEGRSTDTQYF	TGTGCCAGCAGTGAGGGGCGGAGCACAGATACGCAGTATTTT
NA	13	TRBJ2-5	TRBV7-2	NA	CASSLNEGETQYF	TGTGCCAGCAGCTTAAATGAAGGAGAGACCCAGTACTTC
NA	14	TRBJ2-5	TRBV4-2	NA	CASSRGEQRETQYF	TGTGCCAGCAGCCGTGGGGAGCAGCGAGAGACCCAGTACTTC
NA	18	TRBJ2-1	TRBV24-1	NA	CATSEVGSGWAPYNEQFF	TGTGCCACCAGTGAGGTCGGGAGTGGTTGGGCCCCCTACAATGAGCAGTTCTTC
NA	11	TRBJ2-1	TRBV3-1	NA	CASRLATEQFF	TGTGCCAGCAGGCTAGCGACTGAGCAGTTCTTC
NA	18	TRBJ2-5	TRBV7-2	TRBD2	CASTKLGGLAGAWETQYF	TGTGCCAGCACCAAGCTTGGCGGACTAGCGGGGGCCTGGGAGACCCAGTACTTC
NA	14	TRBJ2-7	TRBV10-3	NA	CASNPRGPSYEQYF	TGTGCCTCAAACCCTAGGGGACCATCCTACGAGCAGTACTTC
NA	17	TRBJ2-7	TRBV4-1	TRBD2	CASSALGRGGRYNEQYF	TGCGCCAGCAGCGCGCTCGGGCGGGGGGGCCGATACAATGAGCAGTACTTC
NA	14	TRBJ2-1	TRBV3-1	NA	CASSQDVRVYEQFF	TGTGCCAGCAGCCAAGACGTTAGGGTGTATGAGCAGTTCTTC
NA	15	TRBJ1-5	TRBV7-2	NA	CASSFGGYRNQPQHF	TGTGCCAGCAGCTTCGGGGGTTATAGAAATCAGCCCCAGCATTTT
NA	17	TRBJ2-1	TRBV3-1	NA	CASSQGIVTRVEGEQFF	TGTGCCAGCAGCCAAGGAATCGTCACTAGAGTGGAGGGTGAGCAGTTCTTC
NA	15	TRBJ2-1	TRBV11-3	TRBD2	CASGEGGSLNNEQFF	TGTGCCAGCGGGGAGGGCGGGAGTCTGAACAATGAGCAGTTCTTC
once	16	TRBJ2-1	TRBV7-2	NA	CASSPRTASSYNEQFF	TGTGCCAGCAGCCCCAGGACGGCTAGCTCCTACAATGAGCAGTTCTTC
NA	14	TRBJ2-7	TRBV7-2	NA	CASSFRASNYEQYF	TGTGCCAGCAGCTTTCGGGCGAGTAACTACGAGCAGTACTTC
NA	11	TRBJ1-1	TRBV7-2	NA	CASSSTVEAFF	TGTGCCAGCAGCTCGACAGTTGAAGCTTTCTTT
NA	15	TRBJ2-5	TRBV5-1	TRBD1	CASSLVGTGKETQYF	TGCGCCAGCAGCTTGGTGGGGACAGGGAAAGAGACCCAGTACTTC
NA	13	TRBJ1-1	TRBV4-2	NA	CASSQASRTEAFF	TGTGCCAGCAGCCAAGCATCGAGAACTGAAGCTTTCTTT
once	13	TRBJ2-7	TRBV6-6	NA	CASTLRQQYEQYF	TGTGCCAGCACATTAAGACAGCAATACGAGCAGTACTTC
NA	13	TRBJ2-1	TRBV4-3	NA	CASSQDQGYEQFF	TGCGCCAGCAGCCAAGATCAGGGCTATGAGCAGTTCTTC
once	13	TRBJ1-6	TRBV20-1	NA	CSAATEGNSPLHF	TGCAGTGCCGCGACAGAGGGAAATTCACCCCTCCACTTT
few	17	TRBJ2-3	TRBV29-1	TRBD2	CSVLPRTSGRLTDTQYF	TGCAGCGTTCTTCCCCGCACTAGCGGGAGATTAACAGATACGCAGTATTTT
NA	16	TRBJ2-7	TRBV9	NA	CASSPRTVSGAREQYF	TGTGCCAGCAGCCCCCGAACTGTATCAGGGGCTAGGGAGCAGTACTTC
once	13	TRBJ2-7	TRBV5-6	NA	CASSRQGRDEQYF	TGTGCCAGCAGCAGGCAGGGGCGCGACGAGCAGTACTTC
NA	16	TRBJ2-3	TRBV4-3	NA	CASSQDMGELADTQYF	TGCGCCAGCAGCCAAGATATGGGGGAGCTGGCAGATACGCAGTATTTT
NA	12	TRBJ2-1	TRBV15	NA	CATSRRLYEQFF	TGTGCCACCAGCAGACGCCTTTATGAGCAGTTCTTC
few	12	TRBJ2-6	TRBV5-1	NA	CASASRANVLTF	TGCGCCAGCGCGAGCCGGGCCAACGTCCTGACTTTC
NA	18	TRBJ2-3	TRBV4-2	NA	CASSQGPNKGSGSGTQYF	TGTGCCAGCAGCCAAGGCCCCAACAAGGGATCCGGGAGTGGTACGCAGTATTTT
many	13	TRBJ2-7	TRBV20-1	NA	CSARAPGDYEQYF	TGCAGTGCTAGAGCCCCAGGGGACTACGAGCAGTACTTC
NA	15	TRBJ1-1	TRBV7-6	TRBD1	CASSLGGTENTEAFF	TGTGCCAGCAGCCTAGGGGGGACAGAAAACACTGAAGCTTTCTTT
NA	17	TRBJ2-7	TRBV18	TRBD2	CASSPIRTSGRVNEQYF	TGTGCCAGCTCACCCATCCGGACTAGCGGGAGAGTCAACGAGCAGTACTTC
NA	13	TRBJ2-1	TRBV12-3/TRBV12-4	NA	CASRPGRDREQFF	TGTGCCAGCAGGCCGGGGCGGGACAGAGAGCAGTTCTTC
NA	14	TRBJ2-7	TRBV28	NA	CASSPADRWSEQYF	TGTGCCAGCAGTCCCGCTGACAGGTGGAGCGAGCAGTACTTC
NA	15	TRBJ2-1	TRBV6-2/TRBV6-3	NA	CAVLPPAGSYNEQFF	TGTGCCGTTTTACCACCCGCGGGCTCCTACAATGAGCAGTTCTTC
NA	14	TRBJ2-3	TRBV29-1	NA	CSAGPSPGTDTQYF	TGCAGCGCCGGCCCCTCTCCGGGCACAGATACGCAGTATTTT